Described below is a single T cell receptor (beta chain) sequence and its context. No antigen is known for it. The source of the sample is a study of lymphopenia after photon versus proton radiotherapy. Findings and limits, study-wide: Post-nadir diversity loss with photons came from oligoclonal expansion, particularly CD8+ Temra cells.

The table came from immunoSEQ multiplex PCR; TCRdb's copy has only in-frame clones and leaves some out. This table has about 30,000 clones, 94% appearing once. The clonotype was recovered from a woman aged 45-65 years with cholangiocarcinoma. The sample in question was peripheral blood, obtained from a patient treated with photon-based radiotherapy.

CDR3 sequence (DNA): TGCGCCAGCAGCCAAGGGACTCAGGGGCCAGATACGCAGTATTTT. It translates to CASSQGTQGPDTQYF. The J gene is TRBJ2-3, the V gene TRBV4-3, with a weak D call TRBD1 (6 bases). Germline loops: CDR1 LGHNA, CDR2 YSLEER. Trimming cost V 1 base and J 4 bases, with 12 bases left between them. The CDR3 is made up of 15 amino acids.